This is a list of T cell receptor beta chains from one sample in a study of T cells after yellow fever vaccination. TCRdb passed the 5' RACE reads through MiXCR, listing each CDR3 protein once. Of 300,000 to 400,000 distinct CDR3 sequences in the sample, 3% to 4.5% were seen once. This specimen consisted of PBMCs, obtained 5 days after the yellow fever booster vaccination. These receptors originate from a man aged 18-30 years who received the YFV17D yellow fever vaccine. CDR3s include the opening cysteine and the closing phenylalanine or tryptophan. The D gene is left open where the match is weak. Not all rows give a size; the values are once, few, many and, for expanded clones, a class.

TRBJ2-3,NA,TRBV5-4,NA,TGTGCCAGCAGTCGCGTGTCGGCAGATACGCAGTATTTT,CASSRVSADTQYF
TRBJ1-3,NA,TRBV9,NA,TGTGCCAGCAGCGTGGACACAGGGCCCGGAAACACCATATATTTT,CASSVDTGPGNTIYF
TRBJ2-1,few,TRBV27,NA,TGTGCCAGCAGTTTATCTCTCGACAATGAGCAGTTCTTC,CASSLSLDNEQFF
TRBJ2-6,few,TRBV5-5,NA,TGTGCCAGCAGCTTTTCCCACTCTGGGGCCAACGTCCTGACTTTC,CASSFSHSGANVLTF
TRBJ2-3,few,TRBV2,TRBD1,TGTGCCAGCAGTGGGGTGGCTCAGGGGGCAGATACGCAGTATTTT,CASSGVAQGADTQYF
TRBJ2-3,few,TRBV4-2,NA,TGTGCCAGCAGCCAAGTGAGGGACCTCACAGATACGCAGTATTTT,CASSQVRDLTDTQYF
TRBJ1-1,NA,TRBV29-1,NA,TGCAGCGTTGTCGGACAGTTGAACACTGAAGCTTTCTTT,CSVVGQLNTEAFF
TRBJ1-5,many,TRBV7-8,TRBD1,TGTGCCAGCAGCGTTGGACAGGCAAGCAATCAGCCCCAGCATTTT,CASSVGQASNQPQHF
TRBJ1-4,NA,TRBV20-1,NA,TGCAGTGCTCCCTCGACAGGTCGGGGCGAAAAACTGTTTTTT,CSAPSTGRGEKLFF
TRBJ2-5,NA,TRBV10-3,NA,TGTGCCATCAGTGAGTCTATGAAGTTCGAGACCCAGTACTTC,CAISESMKFETQYF
TRBJ2-2,few,TRBV28,NA,TGTGCCAGCAGAGATCGGAGGAACACCGGGGAGCTGTTTTTT,CASRDRRNTGELFF
TRBJ2-4,few,TRBV6-5,TRBD2,TGTGCCAGCAGCCTCTCCGGGACTACAGTCGGAAACATTCAGTACTTC,CASSLSGTTVGNIQYF
TRBJ1-4,NA,TRBV29-1,TRBD1,TGCAGCGTAGGGGACAGGTCTAATGAAAAACTGTTTTTT,CSVGDRSNEKLFF
TRBJ2-7,few,TRBV4-3,NA,TGCGCCAGCAGCCAAGATCGTCCGAGGGACGCAGAAGCGATCGAGCAGTACTTC,CASSQDRPRDAEAIEQYF
TRBJ1-1,NA,TRBV7-8,NA,TGTGCCAGCAGCGTGACCTCAGGGGCTGAAGCTTTCTTT,CASSVTSGAEAFF
TRBJ1-4,few,TRBV20-1,TRBD1,TGCAGTGCTTCACAAATCAGGGGGGGTAATGAAAAACTGTTTTTT,CSASQIRGGNEKLFF
TRBJ1-6,few,TRBV5-4,TRBD1,TGTGCCAGCAGACAAAGTCCCGGGACAGGGTCCAATTCACCCCTCCACTTT,CASRQSPGTGSNSPLHF
TRBJ1-1,few,TRBV3-2,NA,TGTGCCAGCAGCGGCGGGGAAAGGGTAGCTTTCTTT,CASSGGERVAFF
TRBJ2-4,many,TRBV5-1,TRBD1,TGCGCCAGCAGCTTGCAGGGGGCGCCTAGGAACATTCAGTACTTC,CASSLQGAPRNIQYF
TRBJ2-3,many,TRBV4-1,NA,TGCGCCAGCAGCCAAGAAGTCGCACGAGATACGCAGTATTTT,CASSQEVARDTQYF
TRBJ1-1,NA,TRBV18,NA,TGTGCCAGCTCACCATCGGGGGACGCAACTGAAGCTTTCTTT,CASSPSGDATEAFF
TRBJ2-3,many,TRBV15,NA,TGTGCCACCAGCAGTTATGGAGGGTGGGCTACGCAGTATTTT,CATSSYGGWATQYF
TRBJ2-1,NA,TRBV5-1,NA,TGCGCCAGCAGCTTAGACTCTCACAATGAGCGGTTCTTC,CASSLDSHNERFF
TRBJ2-1,few,TRBV5-6,TRBD1,TGTGCCAGCAGCAAACCGGGACAGGAATTCTCCTACAATGAGCAGTTCTTC,CASSKPGQEFSYNEQFF
TRBJ1-6,few,TRBV7-9,NA,TGTGCCAGCAGCTTAAGTGGAGCCCGGGAGATATCACCCCTCCACTTT,CASSLSGAREISPLHF
TRBJ2-5,few,TRBV7-7,TRBD2,TGTGCCAGCAGCTCTGGATCTAGCGGGGGGGAGACCCAGTACTTC,CASSSGSSGGETQYF
TRBJ1-1,NA,TRBV11-3,TRBD1,TGTGCCAGCAGCCGGGGACAGGGGGCCGCGGCTGAAGCTTTCTTT,CASSRGQGAAAEAFF
TRBJ2-5,few,TRBV20-1,NA,TGCAGTGCGAGGGGCAGGGGGGCCCCGGCCCAGTACTTC,CSARGRGAPAQYF
TRBJ2-7,NA,TRBV12-3/TRBV12-4,NA,TGTGCCAGCAGCCGCCCAGAGGGGGTTTTAAACGAGCAGTACTTC,CASSRPEGVLNEQYF
TRBJ2-2,many,TRBV10-3,NA,TGTGCCATACGGGGGAACACCGGGGAGCTGTTTTTT,CAIRGNTGELFF
TRBJ2-3,many,TRBV7-9,NA,TGTGCCAGCAGCCGATTTGACTACACAGATACGCAGTATTTT,CASSRFDYTDTQYF
TRBJ2-3,few,TRBV7-2,NA,TGTGCCAGCAGCTTACTGCTAGGAACAGATACGCAGTATTTT,CASSLLLGTDTQYF
TRBJ1-6,few,TRBV6-1,NA,TGTGCCAGCAGTGAAGCGCTTCGCGGGTCACCCCTCCACTTT,CASSEALRGSPLHF
TRBJ1-1,NA,TRBV30,NA,TGTGCCTGGGAGCAGTCAGGCCCTGAAGCTTTCTTT,CAWEQSGPEAFF
TRBJ1-1,few,TRBV27,NA,TGTGCCAGCAGTTATCTACAGGGAGTGGGCACTGAAGCTTTCTTT,CASSYLQGVGTEAFF
TRBJ2-5,NA,TRBV6-5,NA,TGTGCCAGCTGTCCTAATCCTCTCGAGACCCAGTACTTC,CASCPNPLETQYF
TRBJ1-2,few,TRBV5-1,TRBD1,TGCGCCAGCAGCTCATCCCGGGACAGGGGAGGACACTATGGCTACACCTTC,CASSSSRDRGGHYGYTF
TRBJ2-7,NA,TRBV6-6,NA,TGTGCCAGCAAAAGGGGGGAGAACGAGCAGTACTTC,CASKRGENEQYF
TRBJ1-1,NA,TRBV5-1,TRBD1,TGCGCCAGCAGCTTGAAGGACAGGGAAGTCCGTGGCACTGAAGCTTTCTTT,CASSLKDREVRGTEAFF
TRBJ2-4,NA,TRBV2,NA,TGTGCCAGCAGTTCACCAGGGGTAGCCAAAAACATTCAGTACTTC,CASSSPGVAKNIQYF
TRBJ1-6,few,TRBV2,TRBD1,TGTGCCAGCCACGCGCTACAGGGGAATTCACCCCTCCACTTT,CASHALQGNSPLHF
TRBJ2-3,many,TRBV2,TRBD2,TGTGCCAGCAGTCCTAGCGGGGAGCTTAATACGCAGTATTTT,CASSPSGELNTQYF
TRBJ2-2,NA,TRBV7-3,NA,TGTGCCAGCAGCCCCTATGGGGCAATCGCGACCGGGGAGCTGTTTTTT,CASSPYGAIATGELFF
TRBJ2-5,few,TRBV7-8,TRBD1,TGTGCCAGCAGCTTGAAAAGGACAGGGACCCAAGAGACCCAGTACTTC,CASSLKRTGTQETQYF
TRBJ2-5,NA,TRBV4-2,TRBD2,TGTGCCAGCAGCCCCGCGGGTAGCGGGGGAAAAGAGACCCAGTACTTC,CASSPAGSGGKETQYF
TRBJ2-2,many,TRBV29-1,NA,TGCAGCGTGTGGACCTACACCGGGGAGCTGTTTTTT,CSVWTYTGELFF
TRBJ2-2,NA,TRBV5-1,TRBD1,TGCGCCAGCAGCTTGGCGGGACAGGGAAACGGGGGTCTGTTTTTT,CASSLAGQGNGGLFF
TRBJ2-1,NA,TRBV10-2,NA,TGCGCCAGCAGTGTAGTGGGACTCCCAGCCTACAATGAGCAGTTCTTC,CASSVVGLPAYNEQFF
TRBJ2-1,medium-sized,TRBV7-2,NA,TGTGCCAGCAGCTTAGATCTTAGTACCTACAATGAGCAGTTCTTC,CASSLDLSTYNEQFF
TRBJ2-1,few,TRBV20-1,NA,TGCAGTGCTAGAGCGGCTAGCCACTCCTACAATGAGCAGTTCTTC,CSARAASHSYNEQFF
TRBJ1-2,many,TRBV7-2,NA,TGTGCCAGCAGCTTCCGGGAATACTATGGCTACACCTTC,CASSFREYYGYTF